The 22 T cell receptor beta chains listed next were all sequenced from one sample in a study of PD-L1 blockade in urothelial cancer. Indicated time point: peripheral blood 6 weeks after treatment start. Assay used: immunoSEQ multiplex PCR; TCRdb lists only in-frame clones, some missing. The table includes fewer than 85,000 clones, 88% detected once. The starting material was PBMCs, obtained around atezolizumab (anti-PD-L1) treatment. The origin of the receptors is a man in his sixties with urothelial cancer.

This chain's CDR3 is CASSYRTGNTEAFF. CDR3 bases: TGTGCCAGCAGTTACAGGACAGGGAACACTGAAGCTTTCTTT. The genes are TRBV6-5 and TRBJ1-1, with 7 bases identical to TRBD1. V gave up 2 bases and J gave up 1 base; unmatched junction bases: 1. In germline, CDR1 is MNHEY, CDR2 SVGAGI. The CDR3 has 14 residues.

This chain joins TRBV19 and TRBJ2-3; 12 nucleotides align to TRBD2. The CDR3 runs to 16 residues. After removal of 6 bases from V and 4 bases from J, the junction contained 8 bases not matched to a gene. The germline gives CDR1 LNHDA, CDR2 SQIVND (reference sequence). For the CDR3, the DNA is TGTGCCAGTAGCATATTGACTAGCGGGAGCGCAGATACGCAGTATTTT. This codes for CASSILTSGSADTQYF. The variable domain in full, with the rest retrieved from reference TRBV19 and TRBJ2-3, is DGGITQSPKYLFRKEGQNVTLSCEQNLNHDAMYWYRQDPGQGLRLIYYSQIVNDFQKGDIAEGYSVSREKKESFPLTVTSAQKNPTAFYLCASSILTSGSADTQYFGPGTRLTVL.

The rearrangement joins TRBV18 to TRBJ2-5; D gene ambiguous. Germline-derived CDR1 and CDR2 are KGHSH and LQKENI. The CDR3 sequence is 14 residues long. Trimming removed 2 bases from V and 6 bases from J, with 13 bases in between. The CDR3 sequence: CASSPAPEQQTQYF. The CDR3 DNA reads as TGTGCCAGCTCACCAGCACCGGAGCAGCAGACCCAGTACTTC. Drawing the rest from reference TRBV18 and TRBJ2-5, the complete variable domain is NAGVMQNPRHLVRRRGQEARLRCSPMKGHSHVYWYRQLPEEGLKFMVYLQKENIIDESGMPKERFSAEFPKEGPSILRIQQVVRGDSAAYFCASSPAPEQQTQYFGPGTRLLVL.

This chain links TRBV27 with TRBJ2-7; 8 bases map to TRBD2. The germline V gene encodes CDR1 MNHEY and CDR2 SMNVEV (reference sequence). J gave up 2 bases and V 2 bases, and 8 bases lay outside the gene matches. The CDR3 loop spans 16 amino acids. The CDR3 DNA follows: TGTGCCAGCAGTTTAGGCGGTAGCGGGAAAACCTACGAGCAGTACTTC. Protein sequence: CASSLGGSGKTYEQYF.

The chain recombines TRBV20-1 with TRBJ2-1; possible D gene TRBD2, 6 bases. V lost 3 bases and J lost 10, with 10 bases in between. The CDR3 is 11 residues long. CDR1 and CDR2 (germline): DFQATT, SNEGSKA (reference sequence). The CDR3 sequence: CSARGGKEQFF. The DNA for the CDR3 is TGCAGTGCTAGGGGAGGTAAGGAGCAGTTCTTC.

V usage is TRBV7-9 and J usage is TRBJ1-3, with D possibly being TRBD1 (5 bases). Per the germline V gene, CDR1 is SEHNR and CDR2 is FQNEAQ (reference sequence). CDR3 size: 13 residues. V lost 6 bases, J lost 1 base, and 7 bases lay in between. The DNA of the CDR3 is TGTGCCAGCAGTTCAGGGTCTGGAAACACCATATATTTT. Residues: CASSSGSGNTIYF.

The chain has TRBV7-3 and TRBJ2-7; 7 bases line up with TRBD1. Germline lookup yields CDR1 SGHTA and CDR2 FQGTGA. Trimming at V came to 5 bases and at J to 2 bases, leaving 6 bases not matched to a gene. This CDR3 is built from 14 residues. CDR3 sequence (DNA): TGTGCCAGCAGCACGGACAGGATAACCTACGAGCAGTACTTC. Its protein is CASSTDRITYEQYF.

V is TRBV5-1 and J is TRBJ2-7; 7 positions agree with TRBD1. V gave up 5 bases and J gave up 5 bases; unmatched junction bases: 4. CDR1 is SGHRS and CDR2 is YFSETQ in the germline V gene. The CDR3 totals 12 residues. In DNA, the CDR3 is TGCGCCAGCAGGACAGGGTTTAACGAGCAGTACTTC. Translation gives CASRTGFNEQYF.

The J gene is TRBJ2-3, the V gene TRBV5-4; TRBD2 matches 12 bases. Germline CDR1 is SGHNT and CDR2 is YYREEE (reference sequence). The CDR3 consists of 17 residues. V lost 5 bases to trimming and J lost 2 bases; unmatched junction nucleotides: 9. Here the CDR3 reads CASSYPLAGGITDTQYF. In DNA, the CDR3 is TGTGCCAGCAGTTACCCTCTAGCGGGGGGGATCACAGATACGCAGTATTTT.

This clone was observed once. The CDR3 loop reads CASRPGSYNEQFF. The CDR3 DNA reads as TGCGCCAGCCGGCCAGGATCCTACAATGAGCAGTTCTTC. The V gene is TRBV5-1, the J gene TRBJ2-1; D gene uncertain. V gave up 7 bases and J gave up 1 base, with 9 bases separating them. Germline CDR1 reads SGHRS; CDR2 reads YFSETQ. This CDR3 is built from 13 residues.

The CDR3 spells CASSVGGGTYEQYF. CDR3 in DNA: TGTGCCAGCAGCGTAGGTGGAGGGACTTACGAGCAGTACTTC. The genes are TRBV9 and TRBJ2-7; weak D call: TRBD2 (6 bases). Looked up from germline, CDR1 is SGDLS and CDR2 is YYNGEE. V shed 0 bases and J shed 4 bases, with 11 bases lying between them. The CDR3 extends over 14 amino acids.

This clone was seen a single time. The chain is built from TRBV10-1 and TRBJ1-4; D not resolved. The CDR3 loop spans 15 amino acids. V shed 7 bases and J shed 4 bases, with 16 bases lying between them. Looked up from germline, CDR1 is WNHNN and CDR2 is SYGVQD (reference sequence). CDR3 DNA sequence: TGCGCCAGCACCCCTAACCGAGGGTTTAATGAAAAACTGTTTTTT. Translating it yields CASTPNRGFNEKLFF.

This chain uses TRBV11-2 with TRBJ2-7; 9 positions match TRBD1. Germline lookup yields CDR1 SGHAT and CDR2 FQNNGV. The length of the CDR3 is 15 residues. The V and J ends lost 1 base and 3 bases, in that order; junction bases with no gene match: 4. CDR3 nucleotide sequence: TGTGCCAGCAGCTTAGTTGGGACAGGGCTCTACGAGCAGTACTTC. It yields the protein CASSLVGTGLYEQYF.

For the CDR3, the DNA is TGTGCCAGCAGCGTAGATTACGGGAATCGCGGCACCGGGGAGCTGTTTTTT. Translating it yields CASSVDYGNRGTGELFF. This chain uses TRBV9 with TRBJ2-2; a possible D gene is TRBD2 (5 bases). Trimming cost V 0 bases and J 4 bases, with 16 bases left between them. Germline CDR1 reads SGDLS; CDR2 reads YYNGEE. This CDR3 has 17 amino acids.

The genes are TRBV6-5 and TRBJ2-7, with D maybe TRBD1 (6 bases). CDR1 and CDR2 from the germline V gene are MNHEY and SVGAGI. Between the trimmed V and J ends, which lost 3 bases and 1 base, there was a span of 13 bases. The CDR3 extends over 15 amino acids. The chain's CDR3 is CASSYSHRDSYEQYF. CDR3 nucleotide sequence: TGTGCCAGCAGTTATTCCCACAGGGATTCCTACGAGCAGTACTTC.

This chain uses TRBV2 with TRBJ2-6; 11 positions match TRBD1. J gave up 2 bases and V 6 bases, and 6 bases lay outside the gene matches. The CDR3 spans 17 residues. Looked up from germline, CDR1 is SNHLY and CDR2 is FYNNEI. DNA for the CDR3: TGTGCCAGCAGCCCGGGACAGGGGGTTCCTGGGGCCAACGTCCTGACTTTC. Translation: CASSPGQGVPGANVLTF.

The chain combines TRBV5-1 with TRBJ2-7; D gene uncertain. CDR3 length equals 11 residues. The ends were cut back, 2 bases at V and 5 bases at J, with 5 bases in the middle. CDR1 and CDR2 from the germline V gene are SGHRS and YFSETQ. The CDR3 sequence is CASSLIDEQYF. The DNA for the CDR3 is TGCGCCAGCAGCTTAATAGACGAGCAGTACTTC. Based on the CDR3 plus reference TRBV5-1 and TRBJ2-7, the full variable domain is KAGVTQTPRYLIKTRGQQVTLSCSPISGHRSVSWYQQTPGQGLQFLFEYFSETQRNKGNFPGRFSGRQFSNSRSEMNVSTLELGDSALYLCASSLIDEQYFGPGTRLTVT.

This clone was seen once. The chain links TRBV29-1 to TRBJ1-1; TRBD1 might be the D (6 bases). Germline V gene lookup returns CDR1 SQVTM and CDR2 ANQGSEA. V shed 5 bases and J shed 1 base, with 14 bases lying between them. The CDR3 covers 14 residues. The CDR3 loop reads CSVSQGGGNTEAFF. CDR3 nucleotide sequence: TGCAGCGTTTCCCAGGGAGGGGGGAACACTGAAGCTTTCTTT.

This clone occurred once. The chain combines TRBV7-3 with TRBJ2-3; TRBD2 is a possible D gene (6 bases). Per the germline V gene, CDR1 is SGHTA and CDR2 is FQGTGA. This CDR3 has 16 amino acids. The V end lost 2 bases, the J end lost 2 bases, and 14 bases lay between the germline ends. The CDR3 region has the DNA TGTGCCAGCAGCTTAGGGCGGGCGCGGGACACAGATACGCAGTATTTT. Its translation is CASSLGRARDTDTQYF.

V is TRBV5-5 and J is TRBJ2-2, with D maybe TRBD1 (5 bases). This CDR3 has 17 amino acids. Trimming removed 2 bases from V and 0 bases from J, with 14 bases in between. Germline lookup yields CDR1 SGHKS and CDR2 YYEKEE (reference sequence). The CDR3 DNA reads as TGTGCCAGCAGCTTAGGTAGGCCAGGGCCGAACACCGGGGAGCTGTTTTTT. Encoded protein: CASSLGRPGPNTGELFF.

This chain's CDR3 is CASSLRGFEAFF. In DNA, the CDR3 is TGTGCCAGCAGCTTACGGGGTTTTGAAGCTTTCTTT. The V gene is TRBV7-3, the J gene TRBJ1-1; no firm D call. The CDR3 consists of 12 residues. The germline CDR1 and CDR2 sequences are SGHTA and FQGTGA. Trimming took off 2 bases at V and 7 bases at J, with 8 bases between the two ends.

This sequence joins TRBV19 and TRBJ1-1, with unresolved D. The V and J ends lost 8 bases and 3 bases respectively, with 19 bases between them. The CDR3 sequence is 15 residues long. Germline-derived CDR1 and CDR2 are LNHDA and SQIVND (reference sequence). CDR3 in amino acids: CASGYLARGDTEAFF. The CDR3 DNA sequence: TGTGCCAGTGGATACCTAGCGCGGGGAGACACTGAAGCTTTCTTT.